Presented here are 6 T cell receptor beta chains from one specimen sequenced in a study of T cells expressing NK-cell markers. TCRdb reprocessed the 5' RACE reads; each CDR3 protein has one entry and no DNA is given. Here the sample table reports roughly 450,000 distinct CDR3 sequences. The source material was blood T cells: a sorted CD56 or NKG2C T cell subset, CD4+ or CD8+ T cells, or bulk PBMC T cells (not recorded which). Receptors originate from a woman in her forties or fifties in good health.

The chain links TRBV29-1 to TRBJ2-2. The CDR3 consists of 11 residues. The germline gives CDR1 SQVTM, CDR2 ANQGSEA. CDR3 in amino acids: CSVVGAGELFF.

The rearrangement links TRBV3-1 to TRBJ2-7; TCRdb names TRBD2, which stays unverified in the absence of DNA. The CDR3 is 14 amino acids. Germline-derived CDR1 and CDR2 are LGHDT and YNNKEL (reference sequence). CDR3 protein: CASSQVLAGAEQYF.

This rearrangement joins TRBV12-3 or TRBV12-4 to TRBJ2-7; the D call of TRBD2 rests on TCRdb alone, since no DNA is present to check it. The CDR3 is made up of 15 amino acids. CDR3 loop: CASSPRELLSYEQYF.

The rearrangement links TRBV9 to TRBJ2-4. The CDR3 has 12 amino acids. CDR1 and CDR2 (germline): SGDLS, YYNGEE. CDR3 protein: CASSPQINIQYF.

V and J are TRBV2 and TRBJ2-2; with no DNA, the TCRdb D assignment of TRBD2 cannot be verified. Germline-derived CDR1 and CDR2 are SNHLY and FYNNEI. This CDR3 has 15 amino acids. CDR3 loop: CASVGTSGNAGELFF.

The chain recombines TRBV6-4 with TRBJ2-3; with no DNA, the TCRdb D assignment of TRBD2 cannot be verified. The length of the CDR3 is 16 residues. Germline V gene data show CDR1 as MRHNA and CDR2 as SNTAGT. This chain's CDR3 is CASSELAGGYLDTQYF.